The clone carrying this T cell receptor beta chain is deemed medium-sized (0.01 to 0.1%). Gene labels here are mouse ones. Read coverage stops 1 residue before the CDR3 terminus; the germline J gene supplies the remainder. The time point denotes: mouse harvest day 14 after allogeneic transplant. Mouse grafts combined 10^7 T-cell-depleted bone marrow cells with 10^6 splenic CD5+ T cells. B6 (H2b) cells into BALB/c (H2d) mice; tissues taken at day 7 or 14. V dropped 3 bases and J dropped 1 base, with 6 bases sitting between them. Germline CDR1 KGHPV, CDR2 FQNQEV (reference sequence). This CDR3 comprises 13 residues. This specimen comes from a study of tissue T cells after allogeneic stem cell transplantation. The table came from immunoSEQ multiplex PCR; TCRdb's copy has only in-frame clones and leaves some out. The sample holds thousands of clones; 30% to 35% are singletons and the top ten take around 4.2%.

The sample was skin. The sequence derives from a female BALB/c mouse given C57BL/6 T cells with graft-versus-host disease after an allogeneic hematopoietic cell transplant. The V call is TRBV26, the J call TRBJ1-1; no reliable D call. Partial CDR3 DNA: TGTGCCAGCAGTCTAAGGGTAAACACAGAAGTCTTC. Translating it yields CASSLRVNTEVF. The CDR3 in full is CASSLRVNTEVFF. Looking up the rest from reference TRBV26 and TRBJ1-1 gives the full variable domain: NSKVIQTPRYLVKGQGQKAKMRCIPEKGHPVVFWYQQNKNNEFKFLINFQNQEVLQQIDMTEKRFSAECPSNSPCSLEIQSSEAGDSALYLCASSLRVNTEVFFGKGTRLTVV.